Listed here is a single T cell receptor (beta chain). Antigen unknown. The V gene's germline CDR1 is LGHNT and CDR2 FRNRAP. The CDR3 extends over 16 amino acids. V dropped 0 bases and J dropped 5 bases, with 16 bases sitting between them. The table came from immunoSEQ multiplex PCR; TCRdb's copy has only in-frame clones and leaves some out. The top ten clones hold approximately 8.4% of a sample with 90,000 to 150,000 clones, 70% to 90% of them seen once. The data stem from a study of T cell responses to AZD1222 COVID-19 vaccine. Regarding the study as a whole: Seropositivity was recorded at baseline in only a handful of AZD1222 recipients. Vaccine-associated CD4 TCRs spanned spike, dominant at 160-218 and 743-854.

The chain carries TRBV12-5 and TRBJ1-2; a weak D match, TRBD1 (5 bases). Sequencing used peripheral blood, obtained on day 0 of AZD1222 vaccination. The sequence came from an adult in good health. The CDR3 nucleotides read TGTGCTAGTGGTTTGGTGGCGGGGGGATTCGAATATGGCTACACCTTC. It translates to CASGLVAGGFEYGYTF.